This paragraph reports one T cell receptor beta chain. Its antigen is not identified. TCRdb re-called the 5' RACE reads through MiXCR, storing one row per CDR3 protein. The sample includes tens of thousands of distinct CDR3 sequences, around 6.7% of them seen just once. This entry comes from a study of CD8 T cells in ankylosing spondylitis. General study findings and limits: Matched synovial fluid from ankylosing spondylitis patients was reported to be enriched for disease-linked clones.

V was cut by 4 bases and J by 2 bases, with 13 bases left in between. There are 15 residues in the CDR3. Germline V gene sequence: CDR1 SGHRS, CDR2 YFSETQ. The TCR sequence derives from a male donor with ankylosing spondylitis or in good health (not recorded which). Sequencing was carried out using blood, either unsorted or a sorted T cell fraction (not recorded which). This rearrangement joins TRBV5-1 to TRBJ2-1, with no clear D. CDR3 sequence reads: CASSEIEKPYNEQFF. As DNA, the CDR3 is TGCGCCAGCAGCGAAATAGAAAAGCCCTACAATGAGCAGTTCTTC.